This T cell receptor (beta chain) was recovered during a study of graft-versus-host responses after intestinal transplantation. The wider study: Multivisceral, liver-intestinal, or isolated intestinal grafts were transplanted into recipients. For about three years after anti-thymocyte globulin induction, all recipients took tacrolimus and steroids.

The germline V and J ends were trimmed by 2 bases and 2 bases, with 10 bases remaining between them. CDR1 MNHNY and CDR2 SVGAGI come from the germline V gene (reference sequence). This CDR3 is 14 amino acids long. Study-wide results and limits: Early after transplant, HvG clones declined as circulating GvH clones peaked. Present in recipient marrow, GvH clones included some that appeared first in ileum or blood.

With respect to this clone: Its antigen remains unknown.

Measured with immunoSEQ multiplex PCR; TCRdb has only the in-frame clones, and not every one. Among over 9,500 clones listed, about 93% were seen once. This sample comprised PBMCs, obtained 8 days after intestinal transplant. The chain links TRBV6-6 to TRBJ2-7, with a weak D call TRBD2 (5 bases). This receptor was taken from a human patient who received an intestinal transplant, so some T cells may come from the graft donor. The CDR3 sequence is CASSYRLEAYEQYF. The CDR3 DNA follows: TGTGCCAGCAGTTACCGGCTGGAGGCCTACGAGCAGTACTTC.